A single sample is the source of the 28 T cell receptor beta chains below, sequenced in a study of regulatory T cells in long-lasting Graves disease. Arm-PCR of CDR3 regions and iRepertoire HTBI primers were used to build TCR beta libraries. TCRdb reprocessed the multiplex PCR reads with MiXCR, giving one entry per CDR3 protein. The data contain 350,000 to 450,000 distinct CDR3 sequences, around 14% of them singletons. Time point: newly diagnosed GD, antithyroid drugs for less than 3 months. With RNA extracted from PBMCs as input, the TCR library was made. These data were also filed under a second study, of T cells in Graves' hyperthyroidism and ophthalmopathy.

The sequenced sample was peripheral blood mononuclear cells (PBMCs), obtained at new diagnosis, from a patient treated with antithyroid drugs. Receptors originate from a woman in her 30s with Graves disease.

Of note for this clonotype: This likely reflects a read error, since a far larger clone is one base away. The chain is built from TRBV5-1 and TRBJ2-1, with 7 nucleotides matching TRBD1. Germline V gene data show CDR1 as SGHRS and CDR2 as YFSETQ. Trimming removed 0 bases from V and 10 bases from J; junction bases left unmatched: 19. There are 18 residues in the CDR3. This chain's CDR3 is CASSLGFEGTVLTYEQFF. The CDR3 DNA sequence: TGCGCCAGCAGCTTGGGATTTGAGGGGACAGTCCTGACCTACGAGCAGTTCTTC. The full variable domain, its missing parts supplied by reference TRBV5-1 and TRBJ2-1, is KAGVTQTPRYLIKTRGQQVTLSCSPISGHRSVSWYQQTPGQGLQFLFEYFSETQRNKGNFPGRFSGRQFSNSRSEMNVSTLELGDSALYLCASSLGFEGTVLTYEQFFGPGTRLTVL.

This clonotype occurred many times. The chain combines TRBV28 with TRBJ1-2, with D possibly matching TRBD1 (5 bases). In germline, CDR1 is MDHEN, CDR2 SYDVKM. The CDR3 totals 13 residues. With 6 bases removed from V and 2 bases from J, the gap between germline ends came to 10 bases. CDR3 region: CASSPGGNYGYTF. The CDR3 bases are TGTGCCAGCAGCCCGGGGGGAAACTATGGCTACACCTTC.

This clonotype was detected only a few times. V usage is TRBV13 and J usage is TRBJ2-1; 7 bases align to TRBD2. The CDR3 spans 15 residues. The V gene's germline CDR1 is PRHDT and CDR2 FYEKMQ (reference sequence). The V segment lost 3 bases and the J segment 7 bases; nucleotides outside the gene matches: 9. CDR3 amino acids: CASSFSTSMGNEQFF. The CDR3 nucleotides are TGTGCCAGCAGCTTTTCGACTAGCATGGGGAATGAGCAGTTCTTC.

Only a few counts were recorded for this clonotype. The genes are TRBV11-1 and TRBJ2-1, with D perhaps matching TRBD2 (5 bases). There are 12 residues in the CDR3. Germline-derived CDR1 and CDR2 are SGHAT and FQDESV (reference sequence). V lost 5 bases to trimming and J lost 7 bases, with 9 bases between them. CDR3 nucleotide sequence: TGTGCCAGCAGCCCGAGGGTGAATGAGCAGTTCTTC. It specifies CASSPRVNEQFF. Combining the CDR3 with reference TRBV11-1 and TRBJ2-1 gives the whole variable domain EAEVAQSPRYKITEKSQAVAFWCDPISGHATLYWYRQILGQGPELLVQFQDESVVDDSQLPKDRFSAERLKGVDSTLKIQPAELGDSAMYLCASSPRVNEQFFGPGTRLTVL.

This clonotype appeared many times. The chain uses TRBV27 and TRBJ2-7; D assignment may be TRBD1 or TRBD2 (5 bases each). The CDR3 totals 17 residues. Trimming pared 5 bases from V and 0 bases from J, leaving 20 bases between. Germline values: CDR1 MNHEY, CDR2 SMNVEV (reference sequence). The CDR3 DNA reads TGTGCCAGCAGTCCACTGGGGCTCCTTGGGAGCTCCTACGAGCAGTACTTC. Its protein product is CASSPLGLLGSSYEQYF.

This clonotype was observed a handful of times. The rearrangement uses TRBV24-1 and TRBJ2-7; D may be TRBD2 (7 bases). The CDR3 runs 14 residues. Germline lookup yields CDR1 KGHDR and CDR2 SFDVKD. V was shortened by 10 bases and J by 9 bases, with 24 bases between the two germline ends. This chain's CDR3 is CATQGWTSGEGQYF. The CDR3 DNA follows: TGTGCCACGCAGGGGTGGACTAGTGGCGAGGGGCAGTACTTC.

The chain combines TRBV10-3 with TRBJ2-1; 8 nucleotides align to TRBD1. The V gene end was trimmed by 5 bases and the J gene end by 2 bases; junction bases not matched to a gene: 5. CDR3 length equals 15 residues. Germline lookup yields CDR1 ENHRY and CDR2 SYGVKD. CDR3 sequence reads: CAISPGTGPYNEQFF. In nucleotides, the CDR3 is TGTGCCATCAGTCCCGGGACAGGCCCCTACAATGAGCAGTTCTTC.

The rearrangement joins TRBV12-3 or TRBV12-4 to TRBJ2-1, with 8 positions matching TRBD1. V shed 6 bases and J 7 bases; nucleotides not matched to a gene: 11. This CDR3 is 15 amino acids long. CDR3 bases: TGTGCCAGCAGCTCGCTCGACAGGGGAAGGAATGAGCAGTTCTTC. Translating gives CASSSLDRGRNEQFF.

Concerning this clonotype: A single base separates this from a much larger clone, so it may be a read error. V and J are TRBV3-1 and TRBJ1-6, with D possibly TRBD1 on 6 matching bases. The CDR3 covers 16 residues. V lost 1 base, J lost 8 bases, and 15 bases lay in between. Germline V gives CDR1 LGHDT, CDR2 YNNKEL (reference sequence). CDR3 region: CASSQGNRAGDSPLHF. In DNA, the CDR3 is TGTGCCAGCAGCCAAGGGAACAGGGCGGGGGATTCACCCCTCCACTTT.

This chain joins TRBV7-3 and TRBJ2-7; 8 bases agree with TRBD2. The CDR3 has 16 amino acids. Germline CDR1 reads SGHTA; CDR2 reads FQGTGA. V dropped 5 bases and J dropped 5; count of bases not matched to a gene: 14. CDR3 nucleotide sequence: TGTGCCAGCAGCGCCACTAGCGGAAGGCCCACTAACGAGCAGTACTTC. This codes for CASSATSGRPTNEQYF.

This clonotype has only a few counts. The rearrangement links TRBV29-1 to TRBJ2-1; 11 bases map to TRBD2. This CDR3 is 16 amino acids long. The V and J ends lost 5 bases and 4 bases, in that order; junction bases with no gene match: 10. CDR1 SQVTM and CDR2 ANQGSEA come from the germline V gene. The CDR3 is CSVRKSGTSGYNEQFF. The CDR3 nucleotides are TGCAGCGTTCGTAAATCAGGGACTAGCGGATACAATGAGCAGTTCTTC.

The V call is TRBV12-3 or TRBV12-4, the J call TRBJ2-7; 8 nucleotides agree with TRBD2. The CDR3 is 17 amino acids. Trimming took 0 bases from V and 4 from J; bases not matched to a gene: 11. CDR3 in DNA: TGTGCCAGCAGTTTAGCGCTCTCCCGGGAGGGCCAGTACGAGCAGTACTTC. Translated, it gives CASSLALSREGQYEQYF.

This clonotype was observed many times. This CDR3 reads CASSQGEKLFF. In DNA form, the CDR3 reads TGTGCCAGCAGCCAAGGGGAAAAACTGTTTTTT. The chain combines TRBV3-1 with TRBJ1-4; D gene uncertain. This CDR3 is built from 11 residues. The germline V gene encodes CDR1 LGHDT and CDR2 YNNKEL (reference sequence). Trimming left V 1 base short and J 8 bases short, with 2 bases between.

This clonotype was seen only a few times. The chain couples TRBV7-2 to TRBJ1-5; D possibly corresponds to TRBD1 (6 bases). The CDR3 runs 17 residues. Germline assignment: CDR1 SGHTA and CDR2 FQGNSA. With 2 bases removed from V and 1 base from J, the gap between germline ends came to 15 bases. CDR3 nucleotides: TGTGCCAGCAGCTTATTAGCAGGGGTAGGGAGCAATCAGCCCCAGCATTTT. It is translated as CASSLLAGVGSNQPQHF.

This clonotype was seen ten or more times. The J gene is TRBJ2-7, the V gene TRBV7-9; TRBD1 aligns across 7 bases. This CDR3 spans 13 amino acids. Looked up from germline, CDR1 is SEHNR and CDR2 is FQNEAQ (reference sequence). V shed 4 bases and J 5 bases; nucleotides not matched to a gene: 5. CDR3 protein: CASSYITGDEQYF. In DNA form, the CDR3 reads TGTGCCAGCAGCTACATAACAGGGGACGAGCAGTACTTC.

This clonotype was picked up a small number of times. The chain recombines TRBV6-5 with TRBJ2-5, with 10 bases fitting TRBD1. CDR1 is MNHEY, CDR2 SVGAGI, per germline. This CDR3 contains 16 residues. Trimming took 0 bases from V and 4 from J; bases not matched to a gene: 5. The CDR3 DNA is TGTGCCAGCAGTTACTCAGGGACAGGGGTCTTAGAGACCCAGTACTTC. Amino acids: CASSYSGTGVLETQYF.

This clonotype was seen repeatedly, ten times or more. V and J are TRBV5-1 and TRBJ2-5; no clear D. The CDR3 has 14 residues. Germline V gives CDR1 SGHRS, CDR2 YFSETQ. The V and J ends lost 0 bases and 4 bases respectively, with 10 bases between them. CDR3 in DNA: TGCGCCAGCAGCTTGGTAGACCTTTTAGAGACCCAGTACTTC. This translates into CASSLVDLLETQYF.

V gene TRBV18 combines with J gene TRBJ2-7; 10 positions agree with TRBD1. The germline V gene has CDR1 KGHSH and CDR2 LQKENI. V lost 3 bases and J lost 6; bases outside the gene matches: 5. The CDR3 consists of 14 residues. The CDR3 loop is CASSPGQGGVEQYF. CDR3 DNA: TGTGCCAGCTCACCCGGACAGGGGGGGGTCGAGCAGTACTTC.

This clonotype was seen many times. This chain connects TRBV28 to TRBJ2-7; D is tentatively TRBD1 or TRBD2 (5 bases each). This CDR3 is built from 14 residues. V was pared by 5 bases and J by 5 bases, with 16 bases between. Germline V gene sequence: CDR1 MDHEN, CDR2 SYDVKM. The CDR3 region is CASSARDVSHEQYF. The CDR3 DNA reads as TGTGCCAGCAGTGCGAGGGACGTTTCCCACGAGCAGTACTTC.

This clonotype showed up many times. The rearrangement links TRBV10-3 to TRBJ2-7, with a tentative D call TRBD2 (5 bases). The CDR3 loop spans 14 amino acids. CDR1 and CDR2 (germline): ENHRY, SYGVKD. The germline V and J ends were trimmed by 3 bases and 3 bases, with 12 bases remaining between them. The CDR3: CAISEGPGSYEQYF. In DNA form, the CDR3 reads TGTGCCATCAGTGAAGGCCCGGGGAGCTACGAGCAGTACTTC.

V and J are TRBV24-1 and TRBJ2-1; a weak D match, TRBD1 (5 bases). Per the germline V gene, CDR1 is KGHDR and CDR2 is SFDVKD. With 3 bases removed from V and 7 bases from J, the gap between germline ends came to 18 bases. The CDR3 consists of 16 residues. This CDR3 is CATSDGGGASSNEQFF. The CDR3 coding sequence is TGTGCCACCAGTGATGGCGGTGGGGCCAGCTCGAATGAGCAGTTCTTC.

The chain's CDR3 is CASGFGGDTEAFF. The CDR3 DNA is TGTGCTAGTGGTTTCGGGGGGGACACTGAAGCTTTCTTT. The chain carries TRBV12-5 and TRBJ1-1, with D perhaps matching TRBD1 (5 bases). With 3 bases removed from V and 3 bases from J, the gap between germline ends came to 8 bases. This CDR3 has 13 residues. Germline V gives CDR1 LGHNT, CDR2 FRNRAP.

CDR3 sequence: CASSEEASGYYEQYF. CDR3 sequence (DNA): TGTGCCAGCAGTGAAGAGGCTAGCGGCTACTACGAGCAGTACTTC. The rearrangement joins TRBV6-2 or TRBV6-3 to TRBJ2-7; TRBD2 aligns across 7 bases. CDR1 is MNHEY and CDR2 is SVGEGT in the germline V gene. The CDR3 has 15 residues. Losses at the gene ends were 5 bases for V and 3 bases for J; bases not matched to a gene: 10.

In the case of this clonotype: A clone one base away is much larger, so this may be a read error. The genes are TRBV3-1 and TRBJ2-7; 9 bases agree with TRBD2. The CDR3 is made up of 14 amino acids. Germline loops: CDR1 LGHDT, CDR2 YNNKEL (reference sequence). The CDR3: CASNQGAGGLEQYF. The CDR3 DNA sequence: TGTGCCAGCAACCAAGGGGCGGGAGGGCTCGAGCAGTACTTC.

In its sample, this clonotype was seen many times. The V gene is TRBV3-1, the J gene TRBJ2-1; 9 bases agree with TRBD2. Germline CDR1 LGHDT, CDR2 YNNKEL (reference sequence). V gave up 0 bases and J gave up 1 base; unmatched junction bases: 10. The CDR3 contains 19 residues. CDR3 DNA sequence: TGTGCCAGCAGCCAAGATACGGGAGGACTAGCGTCATCCTACAATGAGCAGTTCTTC. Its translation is CASSQDTGGLASSYNEQFF.

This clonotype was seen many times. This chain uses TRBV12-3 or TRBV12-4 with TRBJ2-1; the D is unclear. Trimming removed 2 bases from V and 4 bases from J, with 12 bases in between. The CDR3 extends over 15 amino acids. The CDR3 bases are TGTGCCAGCAGTTTATCCACCTCCTTATACAATGAGCAGTTCTTC. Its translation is CASSLSTSLYNEQFF.

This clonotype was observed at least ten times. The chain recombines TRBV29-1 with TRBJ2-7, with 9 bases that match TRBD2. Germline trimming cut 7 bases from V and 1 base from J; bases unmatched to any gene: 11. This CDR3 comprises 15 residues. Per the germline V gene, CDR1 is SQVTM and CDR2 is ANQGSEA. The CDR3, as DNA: TGCAGCGGGCGTGTAGCGGGAGAAACGTCCTACGAGCAGTACTTC. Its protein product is CSGRVAGETSYEQYF.

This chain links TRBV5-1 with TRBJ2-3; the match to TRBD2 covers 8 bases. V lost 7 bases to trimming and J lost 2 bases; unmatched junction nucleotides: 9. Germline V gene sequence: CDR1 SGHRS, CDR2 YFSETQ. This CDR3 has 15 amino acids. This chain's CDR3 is CASFARGGPTDTQYF. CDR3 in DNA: TGCGCCAGCTTCGCCCGGGGGGGACCCACAGATACGCAGTATTTT.